One sample yielded the 24 T cell receptor beta chains listed below, sequenced in a study of shared T cell receptors in the human thymus. The method was immunoSEQ multiplex PCR; TCRdb's version includes in-frame clones alone and lacks a portion of them. The top ten hold roughly 0.013% of the sample, which has over 450,000 clones, more than 75% seen once. The data were also submitted as part of a second study, on human thymus T cells.

Sequenced: thymocytes. The source of these receptors is a boy younger than two with a congenital heart defect.

The chain has TRBV19 and TRBJ1-4; 8 bases line up with TRBD1. The CDR3 is 18 amino acids. V lost 7 bases, J lost 7 bases, and 20 bases stayed unmatched. Germline V gives CDR1 LNHDA, CDR2 SQIVND (reference sequence). CDR3 sequence (DNA): TGTGCCAGTATAAAGATCGGGACAGGCCCAACCGGGGGTGAAAAACTGTTTTTT. It yields the protein CASIKIGTGPTGGEKLFF.

This chain joins TRBV14 and TRBJ2-2; 9 bases map to TRBD1. Looked up from germline, CDR1 is SGHDN and CDR2 is FVKESK. The CDR3 totals 15 residues. With V trimmed by 4 bases and J by 5 bases, 5 bases remained unmatched. CDR3 sequence: CASSPRQGGTGELFF. The CDR3 coding sequence is TGTGCCAGCAGCCCAAGACAGGGGGGAACCGGGGAGCTGTTTTTT.

The chain has TRBV11-2 and TRBJ2-7, with 8 nucleotides matching TRBD2. Germline assignment: CDR1 SGHAT and CDR2 FQNNGV. This CDR3 is built from 17 residues. Trimming removed 4 bases from V and 6 bases from J; junction bases left unmatched: 17. The CDR3: CASSSLGREAPFCEQYF. The CDR3, as DNA: TGTGCCAGCAGCTCCCTGGGGCGGGAGGCCCCTTTTTGCGAGCAGTACTTC.

The chain employs TRBV10-3 and TRBJ2-7; 8 bases map to TRBD1. V dropped 5 bases and J dropped 5; count of bases not matched to a gene: 11. The CDR3 covers 15 residues. CDR1 and CDR2 from the germline V gene are ENHRY and SYGVKD. The CDR3 bases are TGTGCCATCAGTCCCGGACAGGGAGTTACCGACGAGCAGTACTTC. Translated, it gives CAISPGQGVTDEQYF.

This clone has only a few counts. The chain links TRBV5-1 to TRBJ2-7, with 11 bases fitting TRBD2. The V and J ends lost 3 bases and 3 bases, in that order; junction bases with no gene match: 11. Germline V gene lookup returns CDR1 SGHRS and CDR2 YFSETQ. The CDR3 length is 17 residues. For the CDR3, the DNA is TGCGCCAGCAGCTCCAGAAAACTAGCGGGAGATTTCTACGAGCAGTACTTC. Translating gives CASSSRKLAGDFYEQYF.

The rearrangement joins TRBV27 to TRBJ2-7; 13 bases align to TRBD2. CDR1 and CDR2 (germline): MNHEY, SMNVEV (reference sequence). V gave up 4 bases and J gave up 2 bases; unmatched junction bases: 2. The CDR3 has 15 amino acids. Here the CDR3 DNA reads TGTGCCAGCAGTTGGGGACTAGCGGGGCCCTACGAGCAGTACTTC. Amino acid sequence: CASSWGLAGPYEQYF.

The chain employs TRBV29-1 and TRBJ2-5; 8 positions agree with TRBD2. The ends lost 2 bases at V and 5 bases at J; junction bases unmatched: 4. The CDR3 consists of 13 residues. The germline CDR1 and CDR2 sequences are SQVTM and ANQGSEA. The CDR3 reads CSVESGRDETQYF. In DNA, the CDR3 is TGCAGCGTTGAATCCGGGAGGGACGAGACCCAGTACTTC.

The chain joins TRBV4-3 to TRBJ2-7; 11 bases are a match to TRBD2. Losses at the gene ends were 4 bases for V and 3 bases for J; bases not matched to a gene: 14. Per germline, CDR1 LGHNA and CDR2 YSLEER. There are 18 residues in the CDR3. The CDR3 DNA is TGCGCCAGCAGCCGGATCCTAGCGGGAGGCCACCCCCGCTACGAGCAGTACTTC. Protein sequence: CASSRILAGGHPRYEQYF.

This clone was observed a handful of times. This sequence joins TRBV5-4 and TRBJ1-6; D possibly corresponds to TRBD1 (5 bases). CDR3 length: 16 amino acids. The germline V gene has CDR1 SGHNT and CDR2 YYREEE (reference sequence). The V end was cut by 0 bases, the J end by 5 bases, with 12 bases between. For the CDR3, the DNA is TGTGCCAGCAGCTTGGGGCCCGGGGGAGATAATTCACCCCTCCACTTT. Translation gives CASSLGPGGDNSPLHF.

This clone was observed once. The J gene is TRBJ2-2, the V gene TRBV7-9; 10 bases line up with TRBD1. There are 18 residues in the CDR3. Per germline, CDR1 SEHNR and CDR2 FQNEAQ (reference sequence). V was clipped by 1 base and J by 4 bases; unmatched bases: 9. CDR3 DNA: TGTGCCAGCAGCTTAGACTCCCGGAGGACAGGGGGCACCGGGGAGCTGTTTTTT. Translation gives CASSLDSRRTGGTGELFF.

This clone showed up just once. The chain uses TRBV10-2 and TRBJ1-1; the match to TRBD1 covers 7 bases. Per germline, CDR1 WSHSY and CDR2 SAAADI. This CDR3 is built from 15 residues. Trimming took 3 bases from V and 7 from J; bases not matched to a gene: 11. CDR3 sequence reads: CASSDRGQEPIEAFF. The CDR3 nucleotides are TGCGCCAGCAGTGATAGAGGACAGGAGCCGATTGAAGCTTTCTTT.

The rearrangement links TRBV7-8 to TRBJ2-1; D possibly corresponds to TRBD2 (5 bases). The germline V and J ends were trimmed by 0 bases and 10 bases, with 7 bases remaining between them. Germline CDR1 and CDR2: SGHVS and FQNEAQ. The CDR3 extends over 12 amino acids. This CDR3 reads CASSLARREQFF. Here the CDR3 DNA reads TGTGCCAGCAGCTTAGCGCGGAGGGAGCAGTTCTTC.

This clone was picked up one time. The chain couples TRBV19 to TRBJ2-2; 8 bases match TRBD2. CDR3 length: 17 residues. V trimming: 5 bases; J trimming: 5 bases; junction bases outside the gene matches: 13. CDR1 and CDR2 (germline): LNHDA, SQIVND (reference sequence). The CDR3 DNA reads as TGTGCCAGTAGTCCCCGGCGGGGGGCTAGGTATACCGGGGAGCTGTTTTTT. Protein sequence: CASSPRRGARYTGELFF.

The V gene is TRBV19, the J gene TRBJ1-6; D gene ambiguous. CDR1 is LNHDA and CDR2 is SQIVND in the germline V gene (reference sequence). V was clipped by 4 bases and J by 7 bases, with 17 bases between them. This CDR3 spans 16 amino acids. DNA for the CDR3: TGTGCCAGTAGTAGGAGGCCGAGGCAGCGGAATTCACCCCTCCACTTT. It encodes CASSRRPRQRNSPLHF.

The gene calls are TRBV27 and TRBJ2-2; 7 positions match TRBD2. CDR1 and CDR2 (germline): MNHEY, SMNVEV (reference sequence). With V trimmed by 5 bases and J by 1 base, 13 bases remained unmatched. The CDR3 runs 18 residues. The CDR3 sequence is CASSTWGGRIENTGELFF. CDR3 nucleotides: TGTGCCAGCAGTACTTGGGGCGGGAGAATAGAGAACACCGGGGAGCTGTTTTTT.

Written as DNA, the CDR3 is TGTGCCAGCAGCCCGGGAGGTCTGGCCTACGAGCAGTACTTC. As protein: CASSPGGLAYEQYF. The V call is TRBV7-8, the J call TRBJ2-7; TRBD2 matches at 7 bases. V shed 5 bases, J shed 2 bases, and the junction held 6 bases outside the gene matches. Per germline, CDR1 SGHVS and CDR2 FQNEAQ. The CDR3 runs to 14 residues. Together with reference TRBV7-8 and TRBJ2-7, the CDR3 gives the full variable domain: GAGVSQSPRYKVAKRGQDVALRCDPISGHVSLFWYQQALGQGPEFLTYFQNEAQLDKSGLPSDRFFAERPEGSVSTLKIQRTQQEDSAVYLCASSPGGLAYEQYFGPGTRLTVT.

This clone was picked up a small number of times. The rearrangement joins TRBV20-1 to TRBJ2-3; D is unresolved. V was clipped by 3 bases and J by 8 bases, with 9 bases between them. This CDR3 region has 11 residues. The V gene's germline CDR1 is DFQATT and CDR2 SNEGSKA (reference sequence). The CDR3 reads CSARRGGTQYF. CDR3 bases: TGCAGTGCTAGGAGAGGCGGTACGCAGTATTTT.

V usage is TRBV11-3 and J usage is TRBJ2-1, with TRBD2 identical over 12 bases. The germline CDR1 and CDR2 sequences are SGHNT and YENEEA. The CDR3 runs 17 residues. J gave up 7 bases and V 4 bases, and 11 bases lay outside the gene matches. The CDR3 bases are TGTGCCAGCAGCTCCACATGGCTAGCGGGAGGGCCAAATGAGCAGTTCTTC. Amino acid sequence: CASSSTWLAGGPNEQFF.

The V call is TRBV27, the J call TRBJ2-1; 16 positions agree with TRBD2. The ends lost 6 bases at V and 1 base at J; junction bases unmatched: 12. Germline CDR1 MNHEY, CDR2 SMNVEV (reference sequence). The CDR3 has 20 amino acids. This chain's CDR3 is CASSPQGLAGGPKSYNEQFF. CDR3 nucleotides: TGTGCCAGCAGCCCGCAGGGACTAGCGGGAGGGCCAAAATCCTACAATGAGCAGTTCTTC.

This chain connects TRBV27 to TRBJ2-2; 12 bases fit TRBD2. Trimming took 5 bases from V and 0 from J; bases not matched to a gene: 7. The CDR3 extends over 18 amino acids. CDR1 MNHEY and CDR2 SMNVEV come from the germline V gene (reference sequence). Written as DNA, the CDR3 is TGTGCCAGCAGTAGCCCTAGCGGGAGGGGGTCGAACACCGGGGAGCTGTTTTTT. Translation: CASSSPSGRGSNTGELFF.

The gene calls are TRBV18 and TRBJ1-1, with TRBD1 matching 9 bases. V gave up 2 bases and J gave up 1 base; unmatched junction bases: 2. This CDR3 spans 15 amino acids. The germline V gene has CDR1 KGHSH and CDR2 LQKENI. The CDR3 loop reads CASSPKDRGNTEAFF. The CDR3 bases are TGTGCCAGCTCACCAAAGGACAGGGGGAACACTGAAGCTTTCTTT.

This sequence joins TRBV29-1 and TRBJ2-1, with 10 positions matching TRBD1. The V gene's germline CDR1 is SQVTM and CDR2 ANQGSEA. V gave up 6 bases and J gave up 5 bases; unmatched junction bases: 10. The CDR3 is 15 residues long. The CDR3 is CSVRTGQGKDNEQFF. CDR3 nucleotides: TGCAGCGTCCGGACGGGACAGGGGAAAGACAATGAGCAGTTCTTC.

There are a few counts of this clone. J is TRBJ1-2 and V is TRBV7-9; TRBD1 aligns across 12 bases. The germline V gene encodes CDR1 SEHNR and CDR2 FQNEAQ (reference sequence). V shed 5 bases, J shed 5 bases, and the junction held 9 bases outside the gene matches. CDR3 size: 16 residues. In DNA, the CDR3 is TGTGCCAGCAGCCTCCGGGACAGGGGGCGAGGGTATGGCTACACCTTC. It codes for CASSLRDRGRGYGYTF.

Concerning this clone itself: Other DNA sequences within the sample encode an identical CDR3. The chain combines TRBV7-2 with TRBJ2-3; tentatively, D is TRBD2 (5 bases). CDR3 length: 15 amino acids. Trimming left V 1 base short and J 2 bases short, with 10 bases between. In germline, CDR1 is SGHTA, CDR2 FQGNSA. CDR3 residues: CASSLGREPTDTQYF. CDR3 nucleotide sequence: TGTGCCAGCAGCTTAGGAAGGGAGCCCACAGATACGCAGTATTTT. Drawing the rest from reference TRBV7-2 and TRBJ2-3, the complete variable domain is GAGVSQSPSNKVTEKGKDVELRCDPISGHTALYWYRQSLGQGLEFLIYFQGNSAPDKSGLPSDRFSAERTGGSVSTLTIQRTQQEDSAVYLCASSLGREPTDTQYFGPGTRLTVL.